The 9 T cell receptor beta chains listed next were all sequenced from one sample in a study of lymphopenia after photon versus proton radiotherapy. Some clones are missing from TCRdb's copy, which holds only in-frame ones; the method was immunoSEQ multiplex PCR. The data hold more than 50,000 clones, with around 82% observed a single time. The sequencing used peripheral blood, collected from a patient treated with photon-based radiotherapy. These receptors came from a man in his fifties or sixties with gastric cancer.

Ten or more counts support this clone. The rearrangement joins TRBV19 to TRBJ2-7; 10 bases are shared with TRBD1. V shed 4 bases and J 2 bases; nucleotides not matched to a gene: 5. The CDR3 contains 15 residues. Looked up from germline, CDR1 is LNHDA and CDR2 is SQIVND (reference sequence). CDR3 protein: CASSTGQGFPYEQYF. CDR3 bases: TGTGCCAGTAGTACGGGACAGGGGTTCCCCTACGAGCAGTACTTC. The full variable domain, completed using reference TRBV19 and TRBJ2-7, is DGGITQSPKYLFRKEGQNVTLSCEQNLNHDAMYWYRQDPGQGLRLIYYSQIVNDFQKGDIAEGYSVSREKKESFPLTVTSAQKNPTAFYLCASSTGQGFPYEQYFGPGTRLTVT.

This chain links TRBV10-3 with TRBJ1-1; tentative D call: TRBD1 (5 bases). CDR1 is ENHRY and CDR2 is SYGVKD in the germline V gene. This CDR3 contains 15 residues. Trimming removed 0 bases at V and 2 bases at J, with 10 bases between. CDR3 protein: CAISESMGVNTEAFF. The CDR3 coding sequence is TGTGCCATCAGTGAGTCGATGGGGGTCAACACTGAAGCTTTCTTT.

In DNA form, the CDR3 reads TGTGCCAGCAGCCCGGGACTAGCGGGAGTAAATGAGCAGTTCTTC. It is translated as CASSPGLAGVNEQFF. The chain joins TRBV11-3 to TRBJ2-1; the match to TRBD2 covers 14 bases. Germline CDR1 is SGHNT and CDR2 is YENEEA. The junction had 4 bases not matched to a gene; V was cut back by 5 bases and J by 7 bases. The CDR3 loop spans 15 amino acids. Combining the CDR3 with reference TRBV11-3 and TRBJ2-1 gives the whole variable domain EAGVVQSPRYKIIEKKQPVAFWCNPISGHNTLYWYLQNLGQGPELLIRYENEEAVDDSQLPKDRFSAERLKGVDSTLKIQPAELGDSAVYLCASSPGLAGVNEQFFGPGTRLTVL.

This clone was counted once. The rearrangement joins TRBV14 to TRBJ2-5; 7 bases map to TRBD1. The ends lost 1 base at V and 10 bases at J; junction bases unmatched: 9. The CDR3 sequence is 14 residues long. The V gene's germline CDR1 is SGHDN and CDR2 FVKESK. The CDR3 DNA reads as TGTGCCAGCAGCCAAGGGACAGGCAGAGGGGACCAGTACTTC. Translated: CASSQGTGRGDQYF.

The V call is TRBV27, the J call TRBJ2-2; TRBD2 matches 7 bases. This CDR3 has 15 residues. Germline V gene lookup returns CDR1 MNHEY and CDR2 SMNVEV (reference sequence). The V segment lost 7 bases and the J segment 2 bases; nucleotides outside the gene matches: 7. This chain's CDR3 is CASTTGGLNTGELFF. CDR3 nucleotide sequence: TGTGCCAGCACAACGGGGGGTCTTAACACCGGGGAGCTGTTTTTT.

The rearrangement links TRBV7-2 to TRBJ1-1; 9 bases are shared with TRBD1. The V and J ends lost 5 bases and 6 bases, in that order; junction bases with no gene match: 4. CDR3 length: 13 residues. Germline assignment: CDR1 SGHTA and CDR2 FQGNSA. The CDR3 coding sequence is TGTGCCAGCAGCCGGGACAGGGAGGCTGAAGCTTTCTTT. Protein sequence: CASSRDREAEAFF.

The rearrangement uses TRBV4-1 and TRBJ2-1; unclear D gene. The V gene's germline CDR1 is MGHRA and CDR2 YSYEKL. The length of the CDR3 is 14 residues. Trimming shortened V by 3 bases and J by 3 bases, and 9 bases separated the two germline ends. The CDR3 nucleotides read TGCGCCAGCAGCCAGATAAGCCGCTACAATGAGCAGTTCTTC. Protein sequence: CASSQISRYNEQFF.

A few counts support this clone. This chain joins TRBV7-8 and TRBJ2-5; D remains ambiguous. The CDR3 is 14 residues long. The germline V gene encodes CDR1 SGHVS and CDR2 FQNEAQ. With 1 base removed from V and 2 bases from J, the gap between germline ends came to 8 bases. The chain's CDR3 is CASSLVPAQETQYF. DNA of the CDR3: TGTGCCAGCAGCTTAGTACCGGCGCAAGAGACCCAGTACTTC.

The chain employs TRBV6-4 and TRBJ2-6; 8 positions match TRBD1. Germline V CDR1 and CDR2: MRHNA, SNTAGT. The V and J ends lost 5 bases and 0 bases, in that order; junction bases with no gene match: 3. The CDR3 spans 16 residues. The CDR3 DNA reads as TGTGCCAGCAGTCAGGGGGCAAGCTCTGGGGCCAACGTCCTGACTTTC. This encodes CASSQGASSGANVLTF.